Shown below are 9 T cell receptor beta chains from a single sample sequenced in a study of T-cell reconstitution after alpha-beta-depleted transplantation in children. Unique molecular identifiers were used in preparing the TCRbeta library. From the PCR reads, TCRdb called clonotypes with MiXCR, one entry per CDR3 protein. In the table there are 90,000 to 95,000 distinct CDR3 sequences, 12% of which are singletons. Here the sequenced sample was PBMCs from the stem cell graft donor, taken from the stem cell graft. All receptors derive from a human donor who donated a stem cell graft to a child with inherited bone marrow failure.

Ten or more counts support this clonotype. CDR3 bases: TGTGCCAGCAGTTTTTTGCCCACCGAGCAGTACTTC. Translated, it gives CASSFLPTEQYF. The V call is TRBV12-3 or TRBV12-4, the J call TRBJ2-7, with D hard to call. V dropped 3 bases and J dropped 6 bases, with 9 bases sitting between them. CDR3 length: 12 amino acids.

By its share, this clonotype is medium-sized. This chain links TRBV11-2 with TRBJ2-1; D remains unclear. Per the germline V gene, CDR1 is SGHAT and CDR2 is FQNNGV. V was trimmed by 5 bases and J by 5 bases, leaving 7 bases between them. CDR3 length: 12 residues. The CDR3 here is CASSAFHNEQFF. The CDR3 region has the DNA TGTGCCAGCAGCGCTTTTCACAATGAGCAGTTCTTC. Supplemented by reference TRBV11-2 and TRBJ2-1, the full variable domain reads EAGVAQSPRYKIIEKRQSVAFWCNPISGHATLYWYQQILGQGPKLLIQFQNNGVVDDSQLPKDRFSAERLKGVDSTLKIQPAKLEDSAVYLCASSAFHNEQFFGPGTRLTVL.

The table lists this clonotype with a few counts. This rearrangement joins TRBV6-1 to TRBJ2-1, with unresolved D. CDR1 and CDR2 from the germline V gene are MNHNS and SASEGT. The CDR3 sequence is 15 residues long. The V end lost 2 bases, the J end lost 6 bases, and 14 bases lay between the germline ends. CDR3 in amino acids: CASSEISEDGNEQFF. CDR3 nucleotide sequence: TGTGCCAGCAGTGAAATCTCCGAGGACGGCAATGAGCAGTTCTTC.

This clonotype was counted many times. The chain employs TRBV5-1 and TRBJ2-7; TRBD2 matches at 11 bases. V lost 4 bases, J lost 7 bases, and 7 bases stayed unmatched. Germline V lookup: CDR1 SGHRS, CDR2 YFSETQ. The CDR3 sequence is 14 residues long. CDR3 nucleotide sequence: TGCGCCAGCAGCGAAACTAGCGGGAGTCGGGAGCAGTACTTC. It specifies CASSETSGSREQYF.

The chain joins TRBV23-1 to TRBJ2-4, with TRBD2 matching over 10 bases. TRBV23-1 falls under the ORF class, with uncertain function. V trimming: 4 bases; J trimming: 2 bases; junction bases outside the gene matches: 2. The CDR3 has 15 residues. The CDR3 sequence: CASSLAGGSKNIQYF. DNA of the CDR3: TGCGCCAGCAGTCTAGCGGGGGGTTCCAAAAACATTCAGTACTTC.

Ten or more counts support this clonotype. The gene calls are TRBV20-1 and TRBJ2-7, with D possibly being TRBD2 (5 bases). This CDR3 spans 14 amino acids. V was cut by 3 bases and J by 3 bases, with 15 bases left in between. CDR1 is DFQATT and CDR2 is SNEGSKA in the germline V gene (reference sequence). The CDR3 region is CSASPRGARYEQYF. The DNA for the CDR3 is TGCAGTGCTAGCCCCCGGGGAGCCCGCTACGAGCAGTACTTC.

Ten or more counts support this clonotype. This sequence joins TRBV6-6 and TRBJ1-1; TRBD1 might be the D (5 bases). Germline V lookup: CDR1 MNHNY, CDR2 SVGAGI (reference sequence). CDR3 size: 13 residues. Between the trimmed V and J ends, which lost 8 bases and 1 base, there was a span of 11 bases. CDR3 protein: CASHAGTNTEAFF. CDR3 DNA: TGTGCCAGCCATGCGGGGACGAACACTGAAGCTTTCTTT.

V and J are TRBV5-1 and TRBJ2-7; maybe TRBD2 (5 bases). Germline assignment: CDR1 SGHRS and CDR2 YFSETQ. The CDR3 totals 16 residues. With 0 bases removed from V and 0 bases from J, the gap between germline ends came to 13 bases. DNA for the CDR3: TGCGCCAGCAGCTTGGGTTTCGGCGGGTCCTCCTACGAGCAGTACTTC. Translated, it gives CASSLGFGGSSYEQYF.

For this clonotype: An end of the junction does not agree with germline; a read error may underlie this. The chain couples TRBV20-1 to TRBJ1-5, with D possibly matching TRBD1 (6 bases). Germline V gene data show CDR1 as DFQATT and CDR2 as SNEGSKA (reference sequence). The CDR3 length is 14 residues. The CDR3 spells CSAGQGNSNHPQHF. CDR3 sequence (DNA): TGCAGTGCCGGCCAGGGGAATAGCAATCACCCCCAGCATTTT.